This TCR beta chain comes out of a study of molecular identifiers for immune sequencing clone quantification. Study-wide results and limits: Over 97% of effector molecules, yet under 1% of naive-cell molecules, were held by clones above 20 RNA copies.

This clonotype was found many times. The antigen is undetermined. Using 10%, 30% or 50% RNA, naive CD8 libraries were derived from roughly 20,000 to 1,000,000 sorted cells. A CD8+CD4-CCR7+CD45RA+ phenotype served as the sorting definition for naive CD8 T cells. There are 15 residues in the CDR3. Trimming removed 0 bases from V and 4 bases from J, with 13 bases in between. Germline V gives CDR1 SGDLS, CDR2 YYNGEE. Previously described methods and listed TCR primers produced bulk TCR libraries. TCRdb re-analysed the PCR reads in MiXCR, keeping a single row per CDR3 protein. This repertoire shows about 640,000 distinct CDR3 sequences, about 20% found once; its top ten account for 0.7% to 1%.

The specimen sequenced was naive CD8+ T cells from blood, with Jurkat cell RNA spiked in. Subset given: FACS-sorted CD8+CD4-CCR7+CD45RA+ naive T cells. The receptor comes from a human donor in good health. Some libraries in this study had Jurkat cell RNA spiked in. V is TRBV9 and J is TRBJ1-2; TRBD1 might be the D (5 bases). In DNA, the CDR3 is TGTGCCAGCAGCGTAGGACGGACAAGGGGCTATGGCTACACCTTC. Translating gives CASSVGRTRGYGYTF.